These 29 T cell receptor beta chains were sequenced from one sample in a study of response to subunit inactivated influenza vaccine. TCRdb called the RT-PCR reads again in MiXCR, with one record for every CDR3 protein. Of 600,000 to 700,000 distinct CDR3 sequences detected, less than 15% appear once; the ten largest clones hold less than 8.5%. Material: PBMCs from blood, obtained less than 15 days before vaccination. The receptors originated from a man in his fifties or sixties who received an inactivated influenza vaccine.

This clonotype was observed a handful of times. The genes are TRBV3-1 and TRBJ1-1; D is perhaps TRBD1 (6 bases). The ends were cut back, 3 bases at V and 0 bases at J, with 8 bases in the middle. This CDR3 is 14 amino acids long. Germline V CDR1 and CDR2: LGHDT, YNNKEL (reference sequence). The CDR3 DNA reads as TGTGCCAGCAGCCACGGGACAATGAACACTGAAGCTTTCTTT. It encodes CASSHGTMNTEAFF.

This rearrangement joins TRBV6-2 or TRBV6-3 to TRBJ2-1; 7 positions match TRBD1. The ends lost 6 bases at V and 2 bases at J; junction bases unmatched: 7. Germline CDR1 and CDR2: MNHEY and SVGEGT. The CDR3 is 15 residues long. The CDR3 spells CASSRNRGAYNEQFF. For the CDR3, the DNA is TGTGCCAGCAGCCGGAACAGGGGTGCCTACAATGAGCAGTTCTTC.

The rearrangement links TRBV15 to TRBJ1-3; D not certain. The V gene lost 1 base and the J gene lost 0 bases, with 7 bases spanning the gap. This CDR3 has 15 amino acids. The germline gives CDR1 LNHNV, CDR2 YYDKDF (reference sequence). As DNA, the CDR3 is TGTGCCACCAGCAGAGTTTCCTACTCTGGAAACACCATATATTTT. This gives the protein CATSRVSYSGNTIYF.

This clonotype was observed a few times. The chain has TRBV2 and TRBJ1-6; D unclear. Germline-derived CDR1 and CDR2 are SNHLY and FYNNEI. The CDR3 contains 12 residues. The germline V and J ends were trimmed by 7 bases and 9 bases, with 10 bases remaining between them. Here the CDR3 reads CASNRLLSPLHF. The CDR3 DNA follows: TGTGCCAGCAATAGACTTCTTTCACCCCTCCACTTT.

This clonotype was seen only a few times. This chain connects TRBV4-3 to TRBJ2-2; D perhaps matches TRBD2 (6 bases). V dropped 2 bases and J dropped 4 bases, with 17 bases sitting between them. The germline V gene encodes CDR1 LGHNA and CDR2 YSLEER. The CDR3 runs to 17 residues. CDR3 sequence reads: CASSQLSGLRVTGELFF. The CDR3 DNA reads TGCGCCAGCAGCCAACTGTCGGGACTTAGGGTCACCGGGGAGCTGTTTTTT.

Only a few counts were recorded for this clonotype. This rearrangement joins TRBV12-3 or TRBV12-4 to TRBJ1-1, with unresolved D. The CDR3 runs to 11 residues. With 9 bases removed from V and 1 base from J, the gap between germline ends came to 6 bases. This chain's CDR3 is CASVENTEAFF. As DNA, the CDR3 is TGTGCCAGTGTGGAGAACACTGAAGCTTTCTTT.

This clonotype was counted only a few times. The rearrangement uses TRBV12-3 or TRBV12-4 and TRBJ2-3, with unresolved D. Trimming pared 3 bases from V and 6 bases from J, leaving 10 bases between. The CDR3 consists of 13 residues. CDR3 loop: CASSFRVRDTQYF. CDR3 in DNA: TGTGCCAGCAGTTTCCGGGTGCGGGATACGCAGTATTTT.

In this sample, this clonotype turned up many times. The J gene is TRBJ2-7, the V gene TRBV7-9; no firm D call. Per germline, CDR1 SEHNR and CDR2 FQNEAQ (reference sequence). The CDR3 length is 13 residues. V shed 2 bases and J shed 3 bases, with 8 bases lying between them. For the CDR3, the DNA is TGTGCCAGCAGCTTAATAGAAAACTACGAGCAGTACTTC. This sequence encodes CASSLIENYEQYF.

This clonotype was seen a handful of times. The CDR3 sequence is CASSLTSGRASTDTQYF. The CDR3 DNA is TGTGCCAGCAGTTTGACTAGCGGGAGGGCTTCCACAGATACGCAGTATTTT. The gene calls are TRBV6-5 and TRBJ2-3; 14 nucleotides line up with TRBD2. This CDR3 has 17 residues. Germline values: CDR1 MNHEY, CDR2 SVGAGI. The V gene end was trimmed by 4 bases and the J gene end by 2 bases; junction bases not matched to a gene: 5.

J is TRBJ1-1 and V is TRBV29-1; D perhaps matches TRBD1 (5 bases). Germline V gene lookup returns CDR1 SQVTM and CDR2 ANQGSEA. The ends were cut back, 4 bases at V and 10 bases at J, with 13 bases in the middle. This CDR3 spans 11 amino acids. This CDR3 is CSVGNGAGAFF. CDR3 coding DNA: TGCAGCGTTGGAAACGGGGCTGGAGCTTTCTTT.

The V call is TRBV12-3 or TRBV12-4, the J call TRBJ2-3; D tentatively fits TRBD1 or TRBD2 (5 bases each). Trimming stripped 1 base from V and 4 bases from J, with 12 bases between. This CDR3 is 15 amino acids long. This CDR3 is CASSLGGGSADTQYF. The CDR3 bases are TGTGCCAGCAGTTTAGGGGGCGGGTCGGCAGATACGCAGTATTTT.

The chain recombines TRBV18 with TRBJ2-7; 12 positions match TRBD1. V gave up 4 bases and J gave up 6 bases; unmatched junction bases: 4. CDR1 and CDR2 from the germline V gene are KGHSH and LQKENI. The CDR3 contains 14 residues. The CDR3 sequence is CASSQGTGGFEQYF. For the CDR3, the DNA is TGTGCCAGCTCACAAGGGACAGGGGGCTTCGAGCAGTACTTC.

This clonotype was seen a few times. The genes are TRBV28 and TRBJ2-7, with D maybe TRBD2 (5 bases). The CDR3 runs to 14 residues. Between the trimmed V and J ends, which lost 6 bases and 2 bases, there was a span of 14 bases. Germline CDR1 is MDHEN and CDR2 is SYDVKM. CDR3 sequence (DNA): TGTGCCAGCAGGAGAGGAGGCCCCGCCTACGAGCAGTACTTC. Translation gives CASRRGGPAYEQYF.

The chain is built from TRBV7-8 and TRBJ2-7, with 9 positions matching TRBD2. The CDR3 contains 16 residues. Unmatched junction bases numbered 7, after V lost 2 bases and J lost 2 bases. Germline values: CDR1 SGHVS, CDR2 FQNEAQ. The CDR3 is CASSLTAVAGAYEQYF. The CDR3 DNA reads as TGTGCCAGCAGCTTAACGGCGGTAGCGGGAGCCTACGAGCAGTACTTC.

This clonotype occurred a few times. The junction departs from germline at one end; a sequencing error may be responsible. The chain joins TRBV11-2 to TRBJ2-5; TRBD1 might be the D (6 bases). The CDR3 is made up of 12 amino acids. The germline V gene has CDR1 SGHAT and CDR2 FQNNGV. The CDR3 DNA is TGTAGTGGGGGCCAAAACCAAGGGACCCAGTACTTC. Residues: CSGGQNQGTQYF.

This clonotype was observed a few times. V and J are TRBV14 and TRBJ2-5; D remains ambiguous. The CDR3 runs to 16 residues. V lost 1 base and J lost 4, with 16 bases in between. The germline V gene encodes CDR1 SGHDN and CDR2 FVKESK. The CDR3 is CASSQGFRSGLETQYF. In DNA form, the CDR3 reads TGTGCCAGCAGCCAAGGGTTCCGGTCTGGCCTAGAGACCCAGTACTTC.

The table lists this clonotype with a few counts. The V and J genes are TRBV6-1 and TRBJ1-1; TRBD1 agrees at 9 bases. Trimming removed 6 bases from V and 7 bases from J; junction bases left unmatched: 3. This CDR3 has 12 residues. The germline gives CDR1 MNHNS, CDR2 SASEGT. The CDR3 loop reads CASSETGGEAFF. As DNA, the CDR3 is TGTGCCAGCAGCGAGACAGGGGGTGAAGCTTTCTTT.

This clonotype appeared a few times. The rearrangement joins TRBV12-3 or TRBV12-4 to TRBJ2-3; D is possibly TRBD2 (5 bases). The CDR3 totals 17 residues. V lost 3 bases and J lost 6, with 22 bases in between. The CDR3 nucleotides are TGTGCCAGCAGTTTTGCGGTCGCGGGCGGCCCCGGCGATACGCAGTATTTT. Amino acids: CASSFAVAGGPGDTQYF.

This clonotype has just a few counts. The chain couples TRBV11-1 to TRBJ2-7; tentative D call: TRBD2 (6 bases). The CDR3 loop spans 13 amino acids. Trimming stripped 6 bases from V and 6 bases from J, with 15 bases between. Germline lookup yields CDR1 SGHAT and CDR2 FQDESV (reference sequence). Here the CDR3 DNA reads TGTGCCAGCAGATTCGATCGGGGAGGCGAGCAGTACTTC. Translating gives CASRFDRGGEQYF. Full variable domain (rest looked up from reference TRBV11-1 and TRBJ2-7): EAEVAQSPRYKITEKSQAVAFWCDPISGHATLYWYRQILGQGPELLVQFQDESVVDDSQLPKDRFSAERLKGVDSTLKIQPAELGDSAMYLCASRFDRGGEQYFGPGTRLTVT.

This clonotype was recorded a few times. This chain uses TRBV12-3 or TRBV12-4 with TRBJ2-1; 7 nucleotides match TRBD2. The CDR3 is made up of 11 amino acids. After removal of 6 bases from V and 8 bases from J, the junction contained 1 base not matched to a gene. CDR3 nucleotides: TGTGCCAGCAGGGCGGGGGATGAGCAGTTCTTC. Translation: CASRAGDEQFF.

J is TRBJ2-3 and V is TRBV2, with TRBD2 matching 13 bases. V shed 9 bases and J 8 bases; nucleotides not matched to a gene: 2. The CDR3 contains 12 residues. Germline V CDR1 and CDR2: SNHLY, FYNNEI. The CDR3 region is CARRTSGSTQYF. CDR3 DNA: TGTGCCAGAAGGACTAGCGGGAGTACGCAGTATTTT.

This clonotype occurred a few times. V and J are TRBV6-5 and TRBJ1-6; no definite D call. Germline-derived CDR1 and CDR2 are MNHEY and SVGAGI. V was trimmed by 4 bases and J by 2 bases, leaving 18 bases between them. The CDR3 runs 18 residues. The CDR3 DNA follows: TGTGCCAGCAGTTCCCGTCAACGAGAAAGAACCTATAATTCACCCCTCCACTTT. It specifies CASSSRQRERTYNSPLHF.

This clonotype was seen a handful of times. The chain couples TRBV10-2 to TRBJ1-2; 8 bases are a match to TRBD1. In germline, CDR1 is WSHSY, CDR2 SAAADI. The CDR3 is 16 residues long. V gave up 2 bases and J gave up 0 bases; unmatched junction bases: 5. The CDR3 is CASSEEGTGANYGYTF. The CDR3 DNA is TGCGCCAGCAGTGAGGAAGGGACAGGAGCTAACTATGGCTACACCTTC.

This clonotype was observed a handful of times. This chain links TRBV4-3 with TRBJ1-2; D remains unclear. Germline V lookup: CDR1 LGHNA, CDR2 YSLEER. Trimming stripped 4 bases from V and 8 bases from J, with 14 bases between. CDR3 length: 13 residues. CDR3 bases: TGCGCCAGCAGCCCAGGAATGAGTGCGGGCTACACCTTC. This gives the protein CASSPGMSAGYTF.

The genes are TRBV12-3 or TRBV12-4 and TRBJ2-3, with D possibly matching TRBD2 (6 bases). There are 14 residues in the CDR3. V was shortened by 7 bases and J by 5 bases, with 16 bases between the two germline ends. The CDR3 nucleotides are TGTGCCAGCAATGGGCCGGGAGTTAGAGATACGCAGTATTTT. It encodes CASNGPGVRDTQYF.

The chain employs TRBV9 and TRBJ2-5, with 10 bases aligning to TRBD1. The germline V gene has CDR1 SGDLS and CDR2 YYNGEE. V lost 0 bases to trimming and J lost 3 bases; unmatched junction nucleotides: 5. The CDR3 runs to 16 residues. The CDR3 DNA is TGTGCCAGCAGCGTAGGTCGGACAGGGGGAAAAGAGACCCAGTACTTC. Encoded protein: CASSVGRTGGKETQYF.

This clonotype appeared a few times. V and J are TRBV29-1 and TRBJ2-7; D gene ambiguous. Germline V gene sequence: CDR1 SQVTM, CDR2 ANQGSEA. This CDR3 comprises 12 residues. The ends were cut back, 7 bases at V and 1 base at J, with 11 bases in the middle. The CDR3 DNA sequence: TGCAGCGCTGCCGCTCCTTCCTACGAGCAGTACTTC. Translation: CSAAAPSYEQYF.

This clonotype appeared many times. This sequence joins TRBV5-1 and TRBJ2-3; D perhaps matches TRBD1 (6 bases). CDR1 SGHRS and CDR2 YFSETQ come from the germline V gene. The CDR3 totals 15 residues. The ends were cut back, 0 bases at V and 4 bases at J, with 12 bases in the middle. DNA for the CDR3: TGCGCCAGCAGCTTGGCCTTCAGGGGTTCAGATACGCAGTATTTT. This translates into CASSLAFRGSDTQYF.

J is TRBJ2-2 and V is TRBV6-2 or TRBV6-3; 10 bases are a match to TRBD1. Trimming took 8 bases from V and 1 from J; bases not matched to a gene: 7. Germline V gene data show CDR1 as MNHEY and CDR2 as SVGEGT. The CDR3 has 16 amino acids. The CDR3 DNA sequence: TGTGCCAGCCGGGACAGGGGAGCCGAGAACACCGGGGAGCTGTTTTTT. It is translated as CASRDRGAENTGELFF.